Presented here are 12 T cell receptor beta chains from one specimen sequenced in a study of CD8 T cells in Susac syndrome (dated by TCRdb to about 2019). The library was generated by the immunoSEQ multiplex PCR assay. RNA was extracted using the RNeasy kit, and about 0.45 to 1 ug of the RNA was reverse transcribed with random hexamers. TCRdb ran its own pipeline on the public reads, namely fastp trimming at Q25 and MiXCR clone calling, and kept in-frame beta chains. Here each entry gathers all rows of one CDR3 protein and keeps the most common genes and DNA. Present in this sample are about 430,000 distinct CDR3 sequences, 75% to 90% of which were seen just once. The top ten clonotypes cover approximately 0.12% of the sample. What was sequenced was CD8+ T cells from PBMCs. These receptors all stem from a human donor with multiple sclerosis.

The chain uses TRBV6-2 or TRBV6-3 and TRBJ2-7, with 10 bases that match TRBD1. CDR1 is MNHEY, CDR2 SVGEGT, per germline. The CDR3 has 16 residues. V dropped 4 bases and J dropped 8; count of bases not matched to a gene: 14. CDR3 loop: CASSFDRDRGVLKQYF. For the CDR3, the DNA is TGTGCCAGCAGTTTTGACAGGGACAGGGGTGTGTTGAAGCAGTACTTC.

The chain is built from TRBV27 and TRBJ2-7; the match to TRBD1 covers 11 bases. Per germline, CDR1 MNHEY and CDR2 SMNVEV (reference sequence). Trimming at V came to 5 bases and at J to 3 bases, leaving 6 bases not matched to a gene. The CDR3 contains 15 residues. The CDR3 nucleotides are TGTGCCAGCAGTCTCCGGACAGGGGGCGGCTACGAGCAGTACTTC. Translated, it gives CASSLRTGGGYEQYF.

Here the CDR3 DNA reads TGCGCCAGCAGCCTTTACCCGGGACAGGGGGCGGACACCGGGGAGCTGTTTTTT. Translated, it gives CASSLYPGQGADTGELFF. This rearrangement joins TRBV4-1 to TRBJ2-2; 12 nucleotides match TRBD1. The CDR3 extends over 18 amino acids. V was pared by 4 bases and J by 3 bases, with 9 bases of the junction left unmatched. CDR1 is MGHRA and CDR2 is YSYEKL in the germline V gene.

This chain links TRBV4-1 with TRBJ1-2; D may be TRBD1 (5 bases). V dropped 0 bases and J dropped 5 bases, with 10 bases sitting between them. CDR1 and CDR2 from the germline V gene are MGHRA and YSYEKL. CDR3 size: 14 residues. In nucleotides, the CDR3 is TGCGCCAGCAGCCAAGAACCCAGGGATTATGGCTACACCTTC. It translates to CASSQEPRDYGYTF.

The rearrangement joins TRBV27 to TRBJ2-3, with 10 bases identical to TRBD1. This CDR3 comprises 15 residues. The germline V gene encodes CDR1 MNHEY and CDR2 SMNVEV (reference sequence). Losses at the gene ends were 5 bases for V and 1 base for J; bases not matched to a gene: 3. CDR3 sequence: CASSKGQGGTDTQYF. The DNA of the CDR3 is TGTGCCAGCAGTAAAGGACAGGGGGGCACAGATACGCAGTATTTT.

The V and J genes are TRBV30 and TRBJ2-1; 8 positions match TRBD1. Germline CDR1 reads GTSNPN; CDR2 reads SVGIG (reference sequence). The CDR3 totals 14 residues. J lost 4 bases, V lost 1 base, and 3 bases had no gene match. CDR3 sequence (DNA): TGTGCCTGGAGTGCCGGGACAGGATACAATGAGCAGTTCTTC. This encodes CAWSAGTGYNEQFF.

A single count supports this clonotype. CDR3 amino acids: CASSHPGLARDEQYF. The CDR3 bases are TGTGCCAGCAGCCACCCGGGACTAGCGAGAGACGAGCAGTACTTC. This rearrangement joins TRBV13 to TRBJ2-7, with TRBD2 matching 10 bases. Germline V CDR1 and CDR2: PRHDT, FYEKMQ (reference sequence). The CDR3 length is 15 residues. With V trimmed by 5 bases and J by 5 bases, 9 bases remained unmatched.

In the case of this clonotype: The germline gene is not matched at one end of the junction; a read error may be the cause. The V call is TRBV4-1, the J call TRBJ1-2; TRBD1 might be the D (5 bases). The CDR3 sequence is 15 residues long. CDR1 and CDR2 from the germline V gene are MGHRA and YSYEKL. CDR3 coding DNA: TGCGCCAGCAGCCAAGTGGAGGGGATGAACTATGGCTGCACCTTC. It yields the protein CASSQVEGMNYGCTF.

The rearrangement uses TRBV29-1 and TRBJ2-5; no firm D call. This CDR3 has 13 residues. The germline V gene has CDR1 SQVTM and CDR2 ANQGSEA. V was cut by 3 bases and J by 2 bases, with 10 bases left in between. Written as DNA, the CDR3 is TGCAGCGTTGATCCACGAGAACAAGAGACCCAGTACTTC. As protein: CSVDPREQETQYF.

The chain joins TRBV28 to TRBJ2-5; a weak D match, TRBD2 (5 bases). The CDR3 runs 18 residues. V lost 2 bases, J lost 5 bases, and 24 bases lay in between. Germline CDR1 and CDR2: MDHEN and SYDVKM. CDR3 sequence: CASSLIRASSGSWETQYF. The CDR3 bases are TGTGCCAGCAGTTTAATACGGGCTAGCTCAGGTTCTTGGGAGACCCAGTACTTC.

V is TRBV4-1 and J is TRBJ1-5; D is undetermined. The germline gives CDR1 MGHRA, CDR2 YSYEKL. V lost 0 bases and J lost 0, with 18 bases in between. This CDR3 is 19 amino acids long. CDR3 region: CASSQERRWPHYSNQPQHF. DNA of the CDR3: TGCGCCAGCAGCCAAGAAAGGCGGTGGCCCCACTATAGCAATCAGCCCCAGCATTTT.

This chain connects TRBV30 to TRBJ1-4, with no clear D. Germline V gives CDR1 GTSNPN, CDR2 SVGIG (reference sequence). V was clipped by 6 bases and J by 7 bases, with 12 bases between them. This CDR3 is 12 amino acids long. CDR3 amino acids: CACPTGSEKLFF. The CDR3 nucleotides are TGTGCCTGTCCGACGGGGAGTGAAAAACTGTTTTTT.